A single sample gave rise to the 5 T cell receptor beta chains below, sequenced in a study of cytomegalovirus exposure and HLA in healthy donors. Repertoires were generated with immunoSEQ multiplex PCR, while TCRdb's copy carries only in-frame clones and drops some. This table holds 150,000 to 200,000 clones, about 80% found once. The sequenced material came from PBMCs. The receptors were gathered from a woman younger than 35 in good health and CMV-seropositive.

This clone was counted once. The rearrangement links TRBV6-5 to TRBJ2-7; D is uncertain. V was cut by 0 bases and J by 3 bases, with 12 bases left in between. Germline V lookup: CDR1 MNHEY, CDR2 SVGAGI. The length of the CDR3 is 15 residues. This CDR3 is CASSYSGLRLYEQYF. The CDR3 DNA reads TGTGCCAGCAGTTACTCTGGTCTACGACTCTACGAGCAGTACTTC.

This chain connects TRBV7-9 to TRBJ1-2; no clear D gene. This CDR3 is 14 amino acids long. Germline-derived CDR1 and CDR2 are SEHNR and FQNEAQ (reference sequence). V lost 1 base, J lost 8 bases, and 14 bases lay in between. The CDR3 loop reads CASSLGLRYSGYTF. The CDR3, as DNA: TGTGCCAGCAGCTTAGGCCTACGTTACAGCGGCTACACCTTC.

The chain recombines TRBV15 with TRBJ1-2; 7 bases map to TRBD1. CDR3 length: 16 residues. With 4 bases clipped from V and 4 bases from J, the junction kept 12 bases outside the gene matches. The germline gives CDR1 LNHNV, CDR2 YYDKDF (reference sequence). DNA for the CDR3: TGTGCCACCAGCAACGCCCACAGGGGCGGCGGCTATGGCTACACCTTC. Encoded protein: CATSNAHRGGGYGYTF.

The J gene is TRBJ2-6, the V gene TRBV5-1; TRBD1 matches at 7 bases. This CDR3 has 16 residues. After removal of 5 bases from V and 0 bases from J, the junction contained 5 bases not matched to a gene. CDR1 and CDR2 (germline): SGHRS, YFSETQ. The DNA of the CDR3 is TGCGCCAGCAGACCGACAGGGAACTCTGGGGCCAACGTCCTGACTTTC. Translation gives CASRPTGNSGANVLTF.

This chain connects TRBV7-3 to TRBJ2-3; TRBD1 matches at 9 bases. V lost 5 bases, J lost 4 bases, and 7 bases stayed unmatched. The CDR3 loop spans 15 amino acids. CDR1 SGHTA and CDR2 FQGTGA come from the germline V gene. The CDR3 bases are TGTGCCAGCAGCCCCCGGACAGGGGCGCCAGATACGCAGTATTTT. Translation: CASSPRTGAPDTQYF.